This TCR beta chain was obtained from a study of blood T cell repertoires in COVID-19 (dated by TCRdb to 2018 to 2020). Regarding the study in general: Samples covering the acute and convalescent phases of COVID-19 were provided by collaborators in the United States, Italy and Spain. The material from the prospective study consisted of cDNA or gDNA derived from T cells, B-cell-depleted T cells, or PBMCs. HLA class I and class II types, where available, came from metadata supplied by the sample provider rather than from assay-based typing. The dataset comprised deeply sampled blood TCRbeta repertoires from subjects exposed to, actively infected with, or recovered from COVID-19. A de-identified subject ID, COVID-19 status, age in years and sex were almost always included in the sample metadata. The samples were drawn from the first 160 participants of the ongoing ImmuneRACE study and from 950 to 1,500 subjects provided by 6 global collaborators. The repertoires were made available in a free public database intended to serve as a resource for research on the immune response to SARS-CoV-2.

Comments on this clone: No cognate antigen has been identified for it. Base qualities were left out, and no much larger clone turns up one base away.

Relative to germline, V is missing 4 bases and J is missing 7 bases, with 9 bases of the junction outside any gene match. The CDR3, from cysteine to phenylalanine, totals 16 residues. Only the CDR3 region is kept as DNA, spanning 48 bases read in frame from base 1. The germline V gene (reference sequence) yields SGHNT for CDR1 and YYREEE for CDR2. Results and caveats for the whole study, not just this receptor: Clinical and demographic metadata were provided uncurated, with the amount varying by source and participant.

In the prospective study, participants were about 18 to 95 years old, resided in under 30 geographic areas of the United States, and were enrolled through a virtual design. Cohort assignment in the prospective study relied on participant-reported clinical history from a screening survey and a study questionnaire. In the prospective study, mobile phlebotomists collected whole blood, serum and a nasopharyngeal or oropharyngeal swab from each participant. Prospective study participants could optionally give additional blood draws and questionnaires over an approximately 2-month period. Before DNA extraction, blood samples from the prospective study were shipped at room temperature or frozen. The immunoSEQ Assay, a bias-controlled multiplex PCR, was used to amplify TCRbeta CDR3 regions from genomic DNA. The study's own analysis went as follows. Within the assay, amplification of reference gene primers was used to estimate how many nucleated cells each sample contained. To quantify the absolute abundance of each unique TCRbeta CDR3 rearrangement, sequence reads were collapsed and filtered. For each sample, productive Simpson clonality was calculated by taking the square root of Simpson's diversity index across productive rearrangements. TCRdb retrieved this table from immuneACCESS and kept in-frame rearrangements only. Not all clones are present; in checked studies, unresolved V genes account for under half, and no reason is known for the remainder. D and trimming were read from the DNA, whereas the V and J calls and clone size are those reported in that table. The sample table lists 200,000 to 250,000 clones, around 91% of them with a count of one. The ten largest clones add up to about 3.5% of the sample.

The specimen was PBMCs or T cells enriched from blood (not recorded which). The sequence links TRBV5-4 to TRBJ2-2; 11 central nucleotides agree with TRBD2. This TCR came from a young woman in a cohort exposed to, infected with or recovered from COVID-19 (not recorded which). This receptor carries the CDR3 CASSGTSGSSDGELFF. The DNA sequence follows: TGTGCCAGCAGCGGTACTAGCGGGAGTAGTGACGGGGAGCTGTTTTTT.